The 20 T cell receptor beta chains below come from one sample, sequenced in a study of blood T cell repertoires in COVID-19. The table came from immunoSEQ multiplex PCR; TCRdb's copy has only in-frame clones and leaves some out. The sample records under 200,000 clones, about four fifths being singletons. Material: PBMCs or T cells enriched from blood (not recorded which). These receptors were obtained from a woman aged 55-69 years who had recovered from COVID-19.

The chain uses TRBV24-1 and TRBJ1-3; 11 bases are shared with TRBD1. Germline V gene data show CDR1 as KGHDR and CDR2 as SFDVKD. CDR3 length: 15 amino acids. Unmatched junction bases numbered 7, after V lost 9 bases and J lost 4 bases. The CDR3 loop is CATQGQGDLGNTIYF. The CDR3 DNA sequence: TGTGCCACCCAGGGACAGGGGGACTTAGGAAACACCATATATTTT.

This clone was seen only a few times. The gene calls are TRBV27 and TRBJ2-1; D might be TRBD1 (6 bases). This CDR3 has 15 amino acids. The V gene's germline CDR1 is MNHEY and CDR2 SMNVEV (reference sequence). The V gene lost 7 bases and the J gene lost 3 bases, with 16 bases spanning the gap. The CDR3 bases are TGTGCCAGCACCCAAAGAGGGACAATCTACAATGAGCAGTTCTTC. Translating gives CASTQRGTIYNEQFF.

This rearrangement joins TRBV11-1 to TRBJ2-1; D is perhaps TRBD2 (6 bases). This CDR3 has 15 residues. CDR1 is SGHAT, CDR2 FQDESV, per germline (reference sequence). V lost 1 base and J 1 base, leaving 8 bases between the germline ends. As DNA, the CDR3 is TGTGCCAGCAGCTTAGGACGGGGGTCCTACAATGAGCAGTTCTTC. Translation gives CASSLGRGSYNEQFF.

The chain carries TRBV5-6 and TRBJ2-7; tentatively, D is TRBD1 (6 bases). The length of the CDR3 is 14 residues. V lost 3 bases and J lost 3, with 13 bases in between. From germline, CDR1 is SGHDT and CDR2 YYEEEE. The CDR3: CASSWAGANYEQYF. For the CDR3, the DNA is TGTGCCAGCAGCTGGGCAGGGGCCAACTACGAGCAGTACTTC.

The chain carries TRBV6-5 and TRBJ2-7; D is uncertain. The V end was cut by 6 bases, the J end by 0 bases, with 12 bases between. Germline CDR1 is MNHEY and CDR2 is SVGAGI. The CDR3 has 14 amino acids. The CDR3: CASRFLLPSYEQYF. In DNA form, the CDR3 reads TGTGCCAGCAGATTCCTTCTTCCCTCCTACGAGCAGTACTTC.

The chain employs TRBV6-5 and TRBJ2-3, with TRBD2 as a possible D gene (7 bases). Germline CDR1 is MNHEY and CDR2 is SVGAGI. Trimming left V 6 bases short and J 1 base short, with 14 bases between. CDR3 length equals 15 residues. The CDR3, as DNA: TGTGCCAGCAGGAGGGACGGGGGGCGCACAGATACGCAGTATTTT. It encodes CASRRDGGRTDTQYF.

This chain uses TRBV30 with TRBJ1-1; TRBD1 matches 8 bases. J lost 3 bases, V lost 0 bases, and 6 bases had no gene match. The CDR3 contains 15 residues. Germline V gene data show CDR1 as GTSNPN and CDR2 as SVGIG (reference sequence). The CDR3 region has the DNA TGTGCCTGGAGTGTCAGGGGGCCTCGTCACACTGAAGCTTTCTTT. The encoded protein is CAWSVRGPRHTEAFF.

This clone was detected only a few times. V is TRBV5-1 and J is TRBJ1-2, with a tentative D call TRBD1 (6 bases). The V end lost 4 bases, the J end lost 3 bases, and 10 bases lay between the germline ends. CDR1 and CDR2 (germline): SGHRS, YFSETQ. CDR3 size: 13 residues. The CDR3 nucleotides are TGCGCCAGCAGCCCTCGGACAGACTATGGCTACACCTTC. This codes for CASSPRTDYGYTF.

This clone has at least ten counts. The same CDR3 can be traced to other DNA sequences in this sample. The chain uses TRBV5-1 and TRBJ2-1; TRBD1 is a possible D gene (5 bases). This CDR3 is 18 amino acids long. The V gene's germline CDR1 is SGHRS and CDR2 YFSETQ. Between the trimmed V and J ends, which lost 3 bases and 3 bases, there was a span of 22 bases. This CDR3 reads CASSSQAGQSARYNEQFF. The CDR3 region has the DNA TGCGCCAGCAGCTCGCAGGCAGGGCAATCAGCGCGCTACAATGAGCAGTTCTTC.

The V and J genes are TRBV7-8 and TRBJ2-4, with D unresolved. Trimming shortened V by 2 bases and J by 3 bases, and 11 bases separated the two germline ends. Germline V CDR1 and CDR2: SGHVS, FQNEAQ. There are 15 residues in the CDR3. As DNA, the CDR3 is TGTGCCAGCAGCTTATCGAGTCTAGTCAAAAACATTCAGTACTTC. Amino acid sequence: CASSLSSLVKNIQYF.

The J gene is TRBJ2-2, the V gene TRBV9; 7 bases align to TRBD2. The CDR3 is made up of 16 amino acids. Per germline, CDR1 SGDLS and CDR2 YYNGEE. The J segment lost 0 bases and the V segment lost 3 bases, leaving 5 bases of the junction unmatched. This CDR3 reads CASSAPRGSNTGELFF. CDR3 nucleotide sequence: TGTGCCAGCAGCGCGCCGCGGGGGTCGAACACCGGGGAGCTGTTTTTT.

The chain links TRBV2 to TRBJ2-1; D might be TRBD2 (5 bases). CDR3 length equals 16 residues. Germline lookup yields CDR1 SNHLY and CDR2 FYNNEI. Trimming removed 6 bases at V and 2 bases at J, with 17 bases between. DNA for the CDR3: TGTGCCAGCAGCCCCTCAATAGCGTCTCCCTACAATGAGCAGTTCTTC. Protein product: CASSPSIASPYNEQFF.

This clone was observed a single time. The genes are TRBV5-4 and TRBJ1-1, with TRBD1 as a possible D gene (6 bases). CDR1 SGHNT and CDR2 YYREEE come from the germline V gene (reference sequence). This CDR3 is built from 14 residues. The V end lost 2 bases, the J end lost 8 bases, and 16 bases lay between the germline ends. For the CDR3, the DNA is TGTGCCAGCAGCTTTGATACAGGGTTCGACGAAGCTTTCTTT. It encodes CASSFDTGFDEAFF.

The chain recombines TRBV3-1 (or the pseudogene TRBV3-2) with TRBJ2-7, with D possibly matching TRBD1 (5 bases). Trimming removed 3 bases from V and 7 bases from J, with 19 bases in between. CDR1 LGHDT and CDR2 YNNKEL come from the germline V gene (reference sequence). The CDR3 extends over 15 amino acids. The CDR3 sequence is CASSQLGQGAGEQYF. The CDR3 DNA sequence: TGTGCCAGCAGCCAGCTAGGGCAGGGCGCAGGGGAGCAGTACTTC.

V is TRBV5-1 and J is TRBJ2-1, with a possible D match to TRBD1 (5 bases). CDR3 length: 12 residues. Trimming took 1 base from V and 8 from J, leaving 7 bases between them. The V gene's germline CDR1 is SGHRS and CDR2 YFSETQ. The CDR3 sequence is CASSLPGYEQFF. The CDR3, as DNA: TGCGCCAGCAGCTTGCCAGGGTATGAGCAGTTCTTC. Looking up the rest from reference TRBV5-1 and TRBJ2-1 gives the full variable domain: KAGVTQTPRYLIKTRGQQVTLSCSPISGHRSVSWYQQTPGQGLQFLFEYFSETQRNKGNFPGRFSGRQFSNSRSEMNVSTLELGDSALYLCASSLPGYEQFFGPGTRLTVL.

The chain joins TRBV5-1 to TRBJ2-5; 9 bases line up with TRBD1. The junction had 10 bases not matched to a gene; V was cut back by 0 bases and J by 10 bases. The CDR3 spans 15 residues. In germline, CDR1 is SGHRS, CDR2 YFSETQ. The CDR3 loop reads CASSLGGQGNTNQYF. DNA of the CDR3: TGCGCCAGCAGCTTGGGGGGACAGGGTAATACGAACCAGTACTTC.

This chain joins TRBV30 and TRBJ1-2, with TRBD1 identical over 8 bases. V lost 2 bases, J lost 8 bases, and 7 bases stayed unmatched. Germline CDR1 reads GTSNPN; CDR2 reads SVGIG (reference sequence). The CDR3 sequence is 13 residues long. CDR3 sequence: CAWSYDRGGGYTF. The CDR3 bases are TGTGCCTGGAGTTACGACAGGGGAGGAGGCTACACCTTC.

This rearrangement joins TRBV29-1 to TRBJ1-3; 10 nucleotides match TRBD1. CDR1 SQVTM and CDR2 ANQGSEA come from the germline V gene. This CDR3 has 14 amino acids. Trimming cost V 7 bases and J 0 bases; bases outside gene matches: 3. Written as DNA, the CDR3 is TGCAGCGGGAGACAGGGGGCCTCTGGAAACACCATATATTTT. Translated: CSGRQGASGNTIYF. The whole variable domain, filled in from reference TRBV29-1 and TRBJ1-3, reads SAVISQKPSRDICQRGTSLTIQCQVDSQVTMMFWYRQQPGQSLTLIATANQGSEATYESGFVIDKFPISRPNLTFSTLTVSNMSPEDSSIYLCSGRQGASGNTIYFGEGSWLTVV.

The sample holds one count of this clone. The chain employs TRBV2 and TRBJ2-7; a possible D gene is TRBD1 (5 bases). CDR3 length equals 14 residues. Trimming stripped 11 bases from V and 2 bases from J, with 19 bases between. Germline V gene lookup returns CDR1 SNHLY and CDR2 FYNNEI. The CDR3 region is CALRGPPEPYEQYF. For the CDR3, the DNA is TGTGCCTTAAGGGGTCCACCGGAACCCTACGAGCAGTACTTC.

V gene TRBV11-3 combines with J gene TRBJ2-7; TRBD1 matches 8 bases. CDR1 and CDR2 from the germline V gene are SGHNT and YENEEA. The V gene end was trimmed by 7 bases and the J gene end by 2 bases; junction bases not matched to a gene: 7. The CDR3 length is 14 residues. CDR3 amino acids: CASNRTGNPYEQYF. In nucleotides, the CDR3 is TGTGCCAGCAACAGGACAGGGAATCCCTACGAGCAGTACTTC.